This is a list of T cell receptor beta chains from one sample in a study of blood T cell repertoires in COVID-19. Libraries were prepared by immunoSEQ multiplex PCR; TCRdb keeps only in-frame clonotypes and omits some of them. This sample has about 500,000 clones, with roughly 87% found just once. The sequencing input was PBMCs or T cells enriched from blood (not recorded which). The receptors here all came from a woman aged 18 to 35 who had recovered from COVID-19. Each CDR3 is given with its conserved first and last residue. The D gene is left open where the match is weak. Clone size is given for some rows only: seen once, a few or many times, or a class if the clone is expanded.

clone size,D gene,V gene,J gene,CDR3 DNA,CDR3 protein
.,TRBD1,TRBV24-1,TRBJ1-5,TGTGCCACCAGTGGAGGGACAGGGCCGTATAGCAATCAGCCCCAGCATTTT,CATSGGTGPYSNQPQHF
.,.,TRBV3-1/TRBV3-2,TRBJ2-1,TGTGCCAGCAGTTACAACAGGGACGAGCAGTTCTTC,CASSYNRDEQFF
.,TRBD1,TRBV5-1,TRBJ2-7,TGCGCCAGCAGCCCCCGACAGGGATCCTACGAGCAGTACTTC,CASSPRQGSYEQYF
.,.,TRBV5-6,TRBJ2-7,TGTGCCAGCAGCTTTCGTTGGGGGGGACAGGTAGCCTCCTACGAGCAGTACTTC,CASSFRWGGQVASYEQYF
.,TRBD1,TRBV18,TRBJ2-7,TGTGCCAGCTCACAAGACAGGGCCGGCTACGAGCAGTACTTC,CASSQDRAGYEQYF
.,.,TRBV5-1,TRBJ2-1,TGCGCCAGCAGCTTGGCAAACGAGGACAATGAGCAGTTCTTC,CASSLANEDNEQFF
.,.,TRBV11-2,TRBJ2-6,TGTGCCAGCAGCTTCACTGGGGCCAACGTCCTGACTTTC,CASSFTGANVLTF
.,.,TRBV5-1,TRBJ2-2,TGCGCCAGCACCATACAGGGAACCGGGGAGCTGTTTTTT,CASTIQGTGELFF
.,TRBD1,TRBV27,TRBJ2-2,TGTGCCAGCAGTCCCTATCCTGGACAGGACACCGGGGAGCTGTTTTTT,CASSPYPGQDTGELFF
.,.,TRBV7-9,TRBJ1-6,TGTGCCAGCAGCACGGACCCGGGCCAGGGAAGATCACCCCTCCACTTT,CASSTDPGQGRSPLHF
.,TRBD1,TRBV5-4,TRBJ1-6,TGTGCCAGCAGCCCGGGAGGGACAGGGAATTCACCCCTCCACTTT,CASSPGGTGNSPLHF
.,.,TRBV7-9,TRBJ1-3,TGTGCCAGCAGCTTAGTCTTAGGAGGTGAAACTGGAAACACCATATATTTT,CASSLVLGGETGNTIYF
once,.,TRBV11-2,TRBJ1-2,TGTGCCAGCAGCTTAGCGGGCTGGGGACTAACTAACTATGGCTACACCTTC,CASSLAGWGLTNYGYTF
.,.,TRBV24-1,TRBJ1-3,TGTGCCGTCTTAGGCAGGGACTCTGGAAACACCATATATTTT,CAVLGRDSGNTIYF
.,.,TRBV5-1,TRBJ2-3,TGCGCCAGCAGCCCGGTCGGGGCGGGGTCCACAGATACGCAGTATTTT,CASSPVGAGSTDTQYF
.,.,TRBV12-5,TRBJ1-2,TGTGCTAGTGGTTTGAACTCATGGGCGGGTGGCTACACCTTC,CASGLNSWAGGYTF
few,.,TRBV2,TRBJ1-4,TGTGCCAGCAGTGATTCCAGGACCTACACGTCAGGGACTAATGAAAAACTGTTTTTT,CASSDSRTYTSGTNEKLFF
once,TRBD2,TRBV3-1/TRBV3-2,TRBJ2-3,TGTGCCAGCAGCCAAGATTGGGCTAGCGGGGAGGATACGCAGTATTTT,CASSQDWASGEDTQYF
once,TRBD1,TRBV10-2,TRBJ1-6,TGCGCCAGCACCAGGGGGCCAACGGCACCCCTCCACTTT,CASTRGPTAPLHF
few,.,TRBV27,TRBJ1-5,TGTGCCAGCAGTCCACAGGGTCTCAACAATCAGCCCCAGCATTTT,CASSPQGLNNQPQHF
.,TRBD1,TRBV7-9,TRBJ2-5,TGTGCCAGCACCCTGCTTAGGTCACAGGGGAAAGAGACCCAGTACTTC,CASTLLRSQGKETQYF
.,TRBD1,TRBV30,TRBJ1-6,TGTGCCTGGAGTGAATCAGCCGACAGGGGGAATTCACCCCTCCACTTT,CAWSESADRGNSPLHF
.,.,TRBV20-1,TRBJ1-2,TGCAGTGCTGGGAGCTATGGCTACACCTTC,CSAGSYGYTF
.,.,TRBV18,TRBJ1-2,TGTGCCAGCTCACTACAGAGTAACTATGGCTACACCTTC,CASSLQSNYGYTF
.,TRBD1,TRBV6-5,TRBJ1-2,TGTGCCAGCAGTAGGACAGGGTGGGACTATGGCTACACCTTC,CASSRTGWDYGYTF
.,.,TRBV29-1,TRBJ1-2,TGCAGCGTCCGATGGGAGGGGAACTATGGCTACACCTTC,CSVRWEGNYGYTF
few,.,TRBV11-2,TRBJ2-2,TGTGCCAGCAGCTTCGGAGGGGCCGGGGAGCTGTTTTTT,CASSFGGAGELFF
.,.,TRBV27,TRBJ2-7,TGTGCCAGCAGAGATGCGGACAGAAGCTCCTACGAGCAGTACTTC,CASRDADRSSYEQYF
.,.,TRBV7-8,TRBJ2-2,TGTGCCAGCAGCCCCGATCCTAGTGGTGGCACCGGGGAGCTGTTTTTT,CASSPDPSGGTGELFF
.,TRBD1,TRBV3-1/TRBV3-2,TRBJ1-6,TGTGCCAGCAGCCAAGATCTGGACAGCCCCAGGGGGGATTCACCCCTCCACTTT,CASSQDLDSPRGDSPLHF
.,.,TRBV7-9,TRBJ1-4,TGTGCCAGCAGCTTTGAGGGGGTTCGGGAAAAACTGTTTTTT,CASSFEGVREKLFF